These T cell receptor beta chains were read from a single sample in a study of cytomegalovirus exposure and HLA in healthy donors. Sequencing used immunoSEQ multiplex PCR; TCRdb keeps in-frame clones, though not all of them. Of more than 45,000 clones in the sample, roughly 80% were seen once. The sample comprised PBMCs. The receptors originated from a woman in her thirties or forties in good health and CMV-seropositive. CDR3s include the opening cysteine and the closing phenylalanine or tryptophan. The D gene is left open where the match is weak. Rows give clone size only sometimes, using once, few, many, or a class for an expanded clone.

CDR3aa | CDR3nt | j_gene | abundance | v_gene | d_gene
CASSLGTGLPGYTF | TGTGCCAGCAGCTTGGGGACAGGCCTCCCGGGCTACACCTTC | TRBJ1-2 | . | TRBV5-5 | TRBD1
CASSLLSSGRAFF | TGTGCCAGCAGCCTGTTGTCGTCGGGGAGGGCTTTCTTT | TRBJ1-1 | . | TRBV14 | .
CASSLDLRGEAFF | TGTGCCAGCAGCTTAGATCTAAGGGGAGAAGCTTTCTTT | TRBJ1-1 | . | TRBV11-2 | .
CASTYYRGSSYTF | TGTGCCAGCACCTATTACAGGGGATCTAGCTACACCTTC | TRBJ1-2 | few | TRBV6-5 | TRBD1
CAWSVQINSGANVLTF | TGTGCCTGGAGTGTACAGATAAACTCTGGGGCCAACGTCCTGACTTTC | TRBJ2-6 | . | TRBV30 | .
CASSPRTSPDTQYF | TGTGCCAGCAGCCCCCGGACTAGCCCAGATACGCAGTATTTT | TRBJ2-3 | few | TRBV4-2 | TRBD2
CASSPQGHTDTQYF | TGTGCCAGCAGTCCGCAGGGACACACAGATACGCAGTATTTT | TRBJ2-3 | . | TRBV27 | .
CASSQDRGDTQYF | TGTGCCAGCAGCCAAGATCGAGGGGATACGCAGTATTTT | TRBJ2-3 | . | TRBV4-2 | .
CASSGQENTEAFF | TGTGCCAGCAGTGGGCAGGAGAACACTGAAGCTTTCTTT | TRBJ1-1 | . | TRBV6-1 | .
CASSVGVGGGSPLHF | TGTGCCAGCAGCGTAGGGGTCGGGGGAGGCTCACCCCTCCACTTT | TRBJ1-6 | . | TRBV9 | .
CASSFPGQGNSPLHF | TGTGCCAGCAGCTTCCCGGGACAGGGGAATTCACCCCTCCACTTT | TRBJ1-6 | few | TRBV5-4 | TRBD1
CASSPIGDSYGYTF | TGTGCCAGCTCACCAATCGGGGACAGCTATGGCTACACCTTC | TRBJ1-2 | . | TRBV18 | TRBD1
CASSFRHRDEKLFF | TGTGCCAGCAGTTTCCGCCACAGGGACGAAAAACTGTTTTTT | TRBJ1-4 | . | TRBV27 | .
CSVEASGGETQYF | TGCAGCGTTGAGGCTAGCGGGGGAGAGACCCAGTACTTC | TRBJ2-5 | . | TRBV29-1 | TRBD2
CASSYARGLANYGYTF | TGTGCCAGCAGTTACGCCAGGGGGCTCGCTAACTATGGCTACACCTTC | TRBJ1-2 | . | TRBV6-5 | TRBD1
CATSGPIGETQYF | TGTGCCACCAGCGGCCCGATCGGGGAGACCCAGTACTTC | TRBJ2-5 | . | TRBV15 | .
CASGGLAGGQFF | TGTGCCAGCGGGGGACTAGCGGGGGGGCAGTTCTTC | TRBJ2-1 | . | TRBV7-3 | TRBD2
CASSLVGGGSEAFF | TGTGCCAGCAGCTTAGTGGGCGGGGGGAGTGAAGCTTTCTTT | TRBJ1-1 | . | TRBV7-8 | .
CASSLSAESSYEQYF | TGTGCCAGCAGCTTAAGTGCGGAATCCTCCTACGAGCAGTACTTC | TRBJ2-7 | . | TRBV11-2 | .
CASSRAYEQYF | TGTGCCAGCAGCCGGGCCTACGAGCAGTACTTC | TRBJ2-7 | . | TRBV7-9 | .
CASGEEGVNTEAFF | TGCGCCAGCGGTGAGGAAGGGGTGAACACTGAAGCTTTCTTT | TRBJ1-1 | . | TRBV5-1 | .
CASSLDREETQYF | TGTGCCAGCTCGCTGGACAGGGAAGAGACCCAGTACTTC | TRBJ2-5 | . | TRBV18 | TRBD1
CASSQGGQPSYEQYF | TGCGCCAGCAGCCAAGGGGGACAGCCTTCCTACGAGCAGTACTTC | TRBJ2-7 | . | TRBV4-1 | TRBD1
CASSYRPVDYGYTF | TGTGCCAGCTCATACCGCCCAGTGGACTATGGCTACACCTTC | TRBJ1-2 | . | TRBV18 | .
CASVAGATDTQYF | TGTGCCAGCGTAGCGGGGGCCACAGATACGCAGTATTTT | TRBJ2-3 | . | TRBV2 | TRBD2
CASSVEAGRGYTF | TGTGCCAGCAGCGTAGAGGCAGGGCGGGGCTACACCTTC | TRBJ1-2 | . | TRBV9 | .
CASSQVPGGETQYF | TGCGCCAGCAGCCAGGTTCCGGGGGGGGAGACCCAGTACTTC | TRBJ2-5 | . | TRBV4-1 | TRBD2
CASSTGTPSYEQYF | TGTGCCAGCAGTACCGGGACACCTTCCTACGAGCAGTACTTC | TRBJ2-7 | once | TRBV28 | .
CASSYKGGGAVDTQYF | TGTGCCAGCAGTTACAAGGGCGGGGGGGCCGTGGATACGCAGTATTTT | TRBJ2-3 | . | TRBV6-6 | TRBD2
CASSQVKGPYSNEQFF | TGTGCCAGCAGCCAAGTTAAGGGGCCCTATTCAAATGAGCAGTTCTTC | TRBJ2-1 | . | TRBV4-2 | .
CASSVTGSPLGVAQHF | TGTGCCAGCAGTGTAACCGGGAGCCCTCTTGGCGTGGCCCAGCATTTT | TRBJ1-5 | once | TRBV6-1 | .
CAGGEGQYSNQPQHF | TGTGCCGGCGGGGAAGGACAATATAGCAATCAGCCCCAGCATTTT | TRBJ1-5 | few | TRBV6-1 | .
CASMRQQPQHF | TGTGCCAGCATGAGGCAGCAGCCCCAGCATTTT | TRBJ1-5 | once | TRBV6-6 | .
CASSDLVGAASYEQYF | TGTGCCAGCAGTGATTTAGTGGGAGCCGCTTCCTACGAGCAGTACTTC | TRBJ2-7 | once | TRBV2 | .
CSVEGQVELYGYTF | TGCAGCGTTGAAGGGCAGGTCGAGCTCTATGGCTACACCTTC | TRBJ1-2 | . | TRBV29-1 | .
CASSLDRDYGYTF | TGCGCCAGCAGCTTGGACAGGGACTATGGCTACACCTTC | TRBJ1-2 | . | TRBV5-1 | .
CASSQDQLITDTQYF | TGTGCCAGCAGCCAAGACCAACTAATCACAGATACGCAGTATTTT | TRBJ2-3 | . | TRBV4-2 | .
CSAGQGNTEAFF | TGCAGCGCGGGACAGGGGAACACTGAAGCTTTCTTT | TRBJ1-1 | . | TRBV29-1 | TRBD1
CASSLVNRGAGELFF | TGTGCCAGCAGCTTAGTAAACAGGGGGGCCGGGGAGCTGTTTTTT | TRBJ2-2 | . | TRBV11-2 | TRBD1
CASSQDSGQAARYGYTF | TGTGCCAGCAGCCAAGATTCGGGACAAGCCGCCCGCTATGGCTACACCTTC | TRBJ1-2 | . | TRBV4-2 | .
CASSLGRTVNTEAFF | TGTGCCAGCAGCTTAGGTCGCACGGTGAACACTGAAGCTTTCTTT | TRBJ1-1 | . | TRBV11-1 | .
CASSFGGGRRYGYTF | TGTGCCAGCAGTTTCGGGGGAGGGAGAAGATATGGCTACACCTTC | TRBJ1-2 | few | TRBV28 | .